This TCR beta chain appears in the sequencing data of a study of OX40 agonist ivuxolimab in advanced cancers. The CDR3 consists of 14 residues. Germline V CDR1 and CDR2: KGHSH, LQKENI. The J segment lost 3 bases and the V segment lost 2 bases, leaving 4 bases of the junction unmatched. Data came from immunoSEQ multiplex PCR; TCRdb stores just in-frame clones and leaves some out. This sample yields 30,000 to 40,000 clones, of which 90% to 95% are seen a single time; about 20% belongs to the top ten. This sequence was found in an adult with an advanced solid tumor such as melanoma, head and neck, liver or kidney cancer. The rearrangement uses TRBV18 and TRBJ2-7, with TRBD2 matching over 7 bases. This specimen consisted of CD4+ or CD8+ T cells sorted from blood, obtained in a trial of the OX40 agonist ivuxolimab. CDR3 in DNA: TGTGCCAGCTCACCAAACCTAGCGGACTACGAGCAGTACTTC. It encodes CASSPNLADYEQYF.